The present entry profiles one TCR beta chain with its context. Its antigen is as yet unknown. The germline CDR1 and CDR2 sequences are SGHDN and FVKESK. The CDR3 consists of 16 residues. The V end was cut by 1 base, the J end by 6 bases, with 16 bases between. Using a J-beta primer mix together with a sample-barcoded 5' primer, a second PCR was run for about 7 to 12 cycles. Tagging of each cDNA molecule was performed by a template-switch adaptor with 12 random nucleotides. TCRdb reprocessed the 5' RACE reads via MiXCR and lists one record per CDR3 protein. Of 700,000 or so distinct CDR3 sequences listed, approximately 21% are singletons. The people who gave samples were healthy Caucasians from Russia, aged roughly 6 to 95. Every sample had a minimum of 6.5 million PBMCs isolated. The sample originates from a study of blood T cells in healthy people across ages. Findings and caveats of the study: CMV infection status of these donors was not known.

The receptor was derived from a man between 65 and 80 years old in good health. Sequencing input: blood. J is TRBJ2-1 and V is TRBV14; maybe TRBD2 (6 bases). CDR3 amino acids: CASSQAFGGFPNEQFF. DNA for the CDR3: TGTGCCAGCAGCCAAGCATTCGGGGGTTTCCCCAATGAGCAGTTCTTC.